Presented here are 22 T cell receptor beta chains from one specimen sequenced in a study of shared T cell receptors in the human thymus. TCRdb's table, derived via immunoSEQ multiplex PCR, lists solely in-frame clones and lacks some. The data hold some 720,000 clones, with roughly 90% observed a single time. The data were also submitted as part of a second study, on human thymus T cells.

The source material was thymocytes. These receptor sequences come from a boy in the first two years of life with a congenital heart defect.

The chain joins TRBV28 to TRBJ1-1; 7 bases are shared with TRBD1. The CDR3 is 17 residues long. The V segment lost 5 bases and the J segment 5 bases; nucleotides outside the gene matches: 17. Germline V CDR1 and CDR2: MDHEN, SYDVKM. Here the CDR3 reads CASSQRQGFLLGTEAFF. The CDR3 DNA reads as TGTGCCAGCAGTCAAAGACAGGGTTTTTTGTTAGGGACTGAAGCTTTCTTT.

V usage is TRBV30 and J usage is TRBJ2-6; TRBD2 matches 11 bases. The CDR3 contains 18 residues. Per germline, CDR1 GTSNPN and CDR2 SVGIG (reference sequence). V shed 5 bases and J 0 bases; nucleotides not matched to a gene: 9. The CDR3 DNA reads TGTGCCTGGGGCCCTACTAGCGGGAGTTACTCTGGGGCCAACGTCCTGACTTTC. Protein: CAWGPTSGSYSGANVLTF.

The chain joins TRBV18 to TRBJ1-1; 7 nucleotides line up with TRBD1. Germline CDR1 reads KGHSH; CDR2 reads LQKENI. The CDR3 is made up of 14 amino acids. The V and J ends lost 5 bases and 5 bases, in that order; junction bases with no gene match: 8. The CDR3 reads CASSSSTGCTEAFF. CDR3 bases: TGTGCCAGCTCATCCTCGACAGGGTGTACTGAAGCTTTCTTT.

This chain links TRBV30 with TRBJ2-3, with TRBD1 as a possible D gene (7 bases). The CDR3 covers 16 residues. Trimming took 0 bases from V and 1 from J, leaving 14 bases between them. CDR1 is GTSNPN, CDR2 SVGIG, per germline (reference sequence). CDR3 in DNA: TGTGCCTGGAGTGTCTGGAGGGGGCGGGGCACAGATACGCAGTATTTT. Protein product: CAWSVWRGRGTDTQYF.

The chain is built from TRBV25-1 and TRBJ2-4; 10 bases line up with TRBD2. Trimming at V came to 1 base and at J to 13 bases, leaving 10 bases not matched to a gene. Germline V CDR1 and CDR2: MGHDK, SYGVNS. This CDR3 comprises 15 residues. The chain's CDR3 is CASSESLAGEAGQYF. The CDR3 DNA sequence: TGTGCCAGCAGTGAATCCCTAGCGGGAGAGGCGGGCCAGTACTTC. Full variable domain (remainder filled in from reference TRBV25-1 and TRBJ2-4): EADIYQTPRYLVIGTGKKITLECSQTMGHDKMYWYQQDPGMELHLIHYSYGVNSTEKGDLSSESTVSRIRTEHFPLTLESARPSHTSQYLCASSESLAGEAGQYFGAGTRLSVL.

CDR3 loop: CASSPGLAGDSGANVLTF. The CDR3 coding sequence is TGTGCCAGCAGCCCGGGACTAGCGGGAGACTCTGGGGCCAACGTCCTGACTTTC. The rearrangement joins TRBV5-8 to TRBJ2-6; TRBD2 matches 14 bases. CDR1 SGHTS and CDR2 YDEGEE come from the germline V gene. The CDR3 has 18 residues. V shed 4 bases, J shed 0 bases, and the junction held 3 bases outside the gene matches.

This chain joins TRBV19 and TRBJ2-7, with 9 bases aligning to TRBD2. Germline V gene lookup returns CDR1 LNHDA and CDR2 SQIVND (reference sequence). The V and J ends lost 3 bases and 7 bases, in that order; junction bases with no gene match: 7. The CDR3 length is 14 residues. The CDR3 DNA is TGTGCCAGTAGTATGCGGGAGGGCCGGAGTGAGCAGTACTTC. Translation gives CASSMREGRSEQYF.

The V gene is TRBV20-1, the J gene TRBJ1-4; D might be TRBD1 (6 bases). CDR3 size: 11 residues. Trimming took 7 bases from V and 7 from J, leaving 10 bases between them. Germline CDR1 reads DFQATT; CDR2 reads SNEGSKA (reference sequence). The CDR3 DNA sequence: TGCAGTGTGGGGGCCGGTGAAAAACTGTTTTTT. It translates to CSVGAGEKLFF.

This clone has only a few counts. The chain combines TRBV27 with TRBJ2-3; 7 positions match TRBD1. This CDR3 region has 16 residues. The V gene's germline CDR1 is MNHEY and CDR2 SMNVEV (reference sequence). Trimming cost V 6 bases and J 1 base; bases outside gene matches: 10. The CDR3 region has the DNA TGTGCCAGCAGGCAGGACAGGAGGTCGGGCACAGATACGCAGTATTTT. Amino acids: CASRQDRRSGTDTQYF.

V gene TRBV14 combines with J gene TRBJ2-1; no firm D call. Deletions cut 1 base from V and 7 bases from J, with 23 bases between. This CDR3 has 18 amino acids. Germline lookup yields CDR1 SGHDN and CDR2 FVKESK. CDR3 DNA sequence: TGTGCCAGCAGCCAAGTGGTGCAGGTCCCCAGGTCTGGGAATGAGCAGTTCTTC. Translated, it gives CASSQVVQVPRSGNEQFF.

V gene TRBV7-2 combines with J gene TRBJ1-4, with D tentatively TRBD1 (5 bases). Germline CDR1 is SGHTA and CDR2 is FQGNSA. The CDR3 runs 12 residues. V was pared by 5 bases and J by 13 bases, with 14 bases between. CDR3 sequence reads: CASSRGGLSLFF. CDR3 in DNA: TGTGCCAGCAGCCGGGGGGGACTTTCACTGTTTTTT.

The CDR3 here is CASSPRGNTEAFF. CDR3 coding DNA: TGTGCCAGCAGCCCTCGGGGGAACACTGAAGCTTTCTTT. The chain links TRBV7-2 to TRBJ1-1; no clear D gene. The CDR3 spans 13 residues. CDR1 is SGHTA, CDR2 FQGNSA, per germline. V was pared by 5 bases and J by 1 base, with 8 bases between.

This clone showed up just once. The rearrangement uses TRBV7-6 and TRBJ2-1; no clear D. Trimming stripped 5 bases from V and 5 bases from J, with 7 bases between. From germline, CDR1 is SGHVS and CDR2 FNYEAQ. The CDR3 is 12 amino acids. The CDR3 protein is CASSPHDNEQFF. CDR3 nucleotides: TGTGCCAGCAGCCCCCATGACAATGAGCAGTTCTTC. Full variable domain (outside the CDR3, taken from reference TRBV7-6 and TRBJ2-1): GAGVSQSPRYKVTKRGQDVALRCDPISGHVSLYWYRQALGQGPEFLTYFNYEAQQDKSGLPNDRFSAERPEGSISTLTIQRTEQRDSAMYRCASSPHDNEQFFGPGTRLTVL.

The chain carries TRBV6-4 and TRBJ2-1; a possible D gene is TRBD2 (5 bases). Trimming shortened V by 7 bases and J by 2 bases, and 18 bases separated the two germline ends. CDR3 size: 16 residues. Germline assignment: CDR1 MRHNA and CDR2 SNTAGT. CDR3 in amino acids: CASKGSAQRPYNEQFF. DNA for the CDR3: TGTGCCAGCAAAGGCTCCGCCCAGCGGCCCTACAATGAGCAGTTCTTC.

The CDR3 nucleotides are TGTGCCAGCAGCGGCAACCGGGACAGCTATGGCTACACCTTC. Translation: CASSGNRDSYGYTF. V and J are TRBV9 and TRBJ1-2; TRBD1 matches at 7 bases. The CDR3 extends over 14 amino acids. Germline V CDR1 and CDR2: SGDLS, YYNGEE. V gave up 3 bases and J gave up 4 bases; unmatched junction bases: 6.

V usage is TRBV11-2 and J usage is TRBJ2-4; 10 nucleotides match TRBD1. After removal of 4 bases from V and 1 base from J, the junction contained 13 bases not matched to a gene. CDR3 length equals 19 residues. Looked up from germline, CDR1 is SGHAT and CDR2 is FQNNGV. The CDR3 is CASSSSGTGDVVAKNIQYF. The CDR3 DNA sequence: TGTGCCAGCAGCTCCTCTGGGACAGGGGACGTCGTGGCCAAAAACATTCAGTACTTC.

The V and J genes are TRBV6-6 and TRBJ2-3, with TRBD2 matching 8 bases. Per the germline V gene, CDR1 is MNHNY and CDR2 is SVGAGI (reference sequence). The junction had 12 bases not matched to a gene; V was cut back by 6 bases and J by 4 bases. The CDR3 is made up of 16 amino acids. CDR3 sequence: CASRSTGTRKPDTQYF. Here the CDR3 DNA reads TGTGCCAGCAGAAGTACCGGGACTAGAAAGCCAGATACGCAGTATTTT.

The V call is TRBV7-3, the J call TRBJ2-1, with TRBD2 matching over 12 bases. This CDR3 has 20 residues. The junction had 16 bases not matched to a gene; V was cut back by 5 bases and J by 2 bases. Germline V gene sequence: CDR1 SGHTA, CDR2 FQGTGA. Here the CDR3 reads CASSPWGLAGFKSAYNEQFF. CDR3 DNA: TGTGCCAGCAGCCCATGGGGACTAGCGGGCTTTAAGTCCGCCTACAATGAGCAGTTCTTC.

The chain is built from TRBV18 and TRBJ2-3, with a tentative D call TRBD2 (5 bases). V lost 4 bases, J lost 1 base, and 9 bases lay in between. The V gene's germline CDR1 is KGHSH and CDR2 LQKENI. The CDR3 is made up of 14 amino acids. CDR3 sequence reads: CASSRPEGTDTQYF. CDR3 in DNA: TGTGCCAGCTCACGACCGGAGGGCACAGATACGCAGTATTTT.

The V call is TRBV30, the J call TRBJ2-1, with 15 bases that match TRBD2. CDR3 length equals 19 residues. Germline values: CDR1 GTSNPN, CDR2 SVGIG (reference sequence). Unmatched junction bases numbered 19, after V lost 5 bases and J lost 8 bases. The CDR3 DNA is TGTGCCTGGTGCCCCCCCGGACTAGCGGGAGGGCCAGAATTTTATGAGCAGTTCTTC. Translation gives CAWCPPGLAGGPEFYEQFF.

The DNA for the CDR3 is TGTGCCAGCAGTCCGCGGACTAGCCTTTACACCGGGGAGCTGTTTTTT. This translates into CASSPRTSLYTGELFF. The chain recombines TRBV27 with TRBJ2-2; 8 bases fit TRBD2. The germline V gene has CDR1 MNHEY and CDR2 SMNVEV (reference sequence). Germline trimming cut 5 bases from V and 3 bases from J; bases unmatched to any gene: 8. The CDR3 has 16 residues.

The chain has TRBV7-6 and TRBJ2-7; 14 nucleotides line up with TRBD2. Per germline, CDR1 SGHVS and CDR2 FNYEAQ. V gave up 5 bases and J gave up 2 bases; unmatched junction bases: 2. The CDR3 is made up of 15 amino acids. The CDR3 DNA follows: TGTGCCAGCAGCCCGGGACTAGCGGGGGCCTACGAGCAGTACTTC. Translated, it gives CASSPGLAGAYEQYF.